This entry lists 6 T cell receptor beta chains sequenced from one sample in a study of monozygotic twins with inflammatory bowel disease. TCRdb re-called the 5' RACE reads, yielding one record per CDR3 amino acid sequence without DNA. The specimen's table records some 170,000 distinct CDR3 sequences. Material: blood. Source of these receptors: a human donor with ulcerative colitis or Crohn's disease, or a healthy co-twin of an affected twin (not recorded which).

The J gene is TRBJ2-6, the V gene TRBV3-1; TCRdb gives TRBD1 as the D gene, but with no DNA this cannot be confirmed. Germline V gene sequence: CDR1 LGHDT, CDR2 YNNKEL (reference sequence). The CDR3 runs to 17 residues. CDR3 amino acids: CASSQGTGASGANVLTF.

The rearrangement joins TRBV20-1 to TRBJ1-2. The CDR3 totals 15 residues. CDR1 is DFQATT and CDR2 is SNEGSKA in the germline V gene (reference sequence). This CDR3 is CSARDLTGANYGYTF.

The V call is TRBV7-2, the J call TRBJ2-3; checking the TCRdb D call of TRBD2 is not possible without DNA. This CDR3 is 15 amino acids long. Germline-derived CDR1 and CDR2 are SGHTA and FQGNSA. The CDR3 spells CASRLLAGSTDTQYF.

V usage is TRBV4-3 and J usage is TRBJ2-1; TCRdb gives TRBD1 as the D gene, but with no DNA this cannot be confirmed. Germline CDR1 reads LGHNA; CDR2 reads YSLEER. The CDR3 extends over 13 amino acids. CDR3 residues: CASSQSQGGEQFF.

The rearrangement links TRBV5-1 to TRBJ1-1; the D call from TCRdb, TRBD1, cannot be confirmed without DNA. The germline CDR1 and CDR2 sequences are SGHRS and YFSETQ. This CDR3 region has 15 residues. The CDR3 protein is CASSGGQTENTEAFF.

The V and J genes are TRBV6-1 and TRBJ2-5; TCRdb selects TRBD2, and the lack of DNA leaves this call unchecked. From germline, CDR1 is MNHNS and CDR2 SASEGT. The CDR3 has 15 residues. This CDR3 is CASSELADLQETQYF.